This passage covers 16 T cell receptor beta chains from one sample sequenced in a study of identifying expanded T cells in peripheral blood. The method was immunoSEQ multiplex PCR; TCRdb's version includes in-frame clones alone and lacks a portion of them. The repertoire holds around 130,000 clones, around 88% seen once, with less than 10% in the top ten. Sequencing was carried out using blood. The receptors were sampled from a person aged 18 to 75 in good health.

J is TRBJ2-1 and V is TRBV29-1, with D possibly matching TRBD1 (5 bases). The CDR3 is made up of 12 amino acids. Germline V gene sequence: CDR1 SQVTM, CDR2 ANQGSEA. Trimming left V 4 bases short and J 7 bases short, with 11 bases between. CDR3 protein: CSVVEKGNEQFF. CDR3 sequence (DNA): TGCAGCGTTGTAGAGAAGGGGAATGAGCAGTTCTTC.

The V and J genes are TRBV21-1 and TRBJ1-2; the listed D gene, TRBD1, was not tested against the DNA. TRBV21-1 is tagged as a pseudogene. This CDR3 region has 14 residues. CDR3 sequence reads: CASSTGTGGYGYTF. In nucleotides, the CDR3 is TGTGCCAGCAGCACAGGGACAGGGGGCTATGGCTACACCTTC.

The rearrangement uses TRBV5-1 and TRBJ2-7, with D perhaps TRBD2 (6 bases). CDR1 SGHRS and CDR2 YFSETQ come from the germline V gene. V lost 0 bases and J lost 0, with 13 bases in between. The CDR3 extends over 16 amino acids. This chain's CDR3 is CASSLGISGYSYEQYF. CDR3 in DNA: TGCGCCAGCAGCTTGGGTATTAGCGGTTACTCCTACGAGCAGTACTTC.

This clone was recorded a few times. V usage is TRBV6-6 and J usage is TRBJ2-1; 8 bases line up with TRBD2. Germline CDR1 is MNHNY and CDR2 is SVGAGI (reference sequence). Germline trimming cut 7 bases from V and 2 bases from J; bases unmatched to any gene: 4. There are 14 residues in the CDR3. This CDR3 reads CASKNGGAYNEQFF. The CDR3, as DNA: TGTGCCAGCAAAAACGGGGGGGCCTACAATGAGCAGTTCTTC.

This chain connects TRBV5-8 to TRBJ2-1, with 10 bases identical to TRBD2. Trimming at V came to 0 bases and at J to 5 bases, leaving 2 bases not matched to a gene. The CDR3 has 15 residues. In germline, CDR1 is SGHTS, CDR2 YDEGEE. CDR3 protein: CASSLGLAGDNEQFF. CDR3 nucleotides: TGTGCCAGCAGCTTGGGTCTAGCGGGGGACAATGAGCAGTTCTTC. Full variable domain (missing parts from reference TRBV5-8 and TRBJ2-1): EAGVTQSPTHLIKTRGQQATLRCSPISGHTSVYWYQQALGLGLQFLLWYDEGEERNRGNFPPRFSGRQFPNYSSELNVNALELEDSALYLCASSLGLAGDNEQFFGPGTRLTVL.

This clone was seen just once. The V call is TRBV2, the J call TRBJ1-4; no clear D gene. V was clipped by 4 bases and J by 2 bases, with 8 bases between them. In germline, CDR1 is SNHLY, CDR2 FYNNEI. This CDR3 is 14 amino acids long. The CDR3 spells CASSVRRTNEKLFF. The CDR3 DNA reads TGTGCCAGCAGTGTTCGGCGGACTAATGAAAAACTGTTTTTT.

The chain carries TRBV29-1 and TRBJ2-1; the match to TRBD2 covers 13 bases. Germline CDR1 is SQVTM and CDR2 is ANQGSEA. V dropped 5 bases and J dropped 8; count of bases not matched to a gene: 9. The length of the CDR3 is 15 residues. The CDR3 is CSVSGLAGVQYEQFF. For the CDR3, the DNA is TGCAGCGTTTCCGGACTAGCGGGAGTTCAGTATGAGCAGTTCTTC.

This chain uses TRBV4-1 with TRBJ1-3; D perhaps matches TRBD1 (6 bases). Trimming took 0 bases from V and 4 from J, leaving 19 bases between them. In germline, CDR1 is MGHRA, CDR2 YSYEKL. The CDR3 spans 18 residues. CDR3 sequence: CASSQEGHGGRRGNTIYF. In DNA form, the CDR3 reads TGCGCCAGCAGCCAAGAGGGGCATGGGGGGCGGAGGGGAAACACCATATATTTT.

The chain employs TRBV5-1 and TRBJ2-3; possible D gene TRBD2, 5 bases. The CDR3 sequence is 16 residues long. Germline V gene sequence: CDR1 SGHRS, CDR2 YFSETQ. The V gene lost 4 bases and the J gene lost 0 bases, with 15 bases spanning the gap. The CDR3 loop reads CASSDPEGPSTDTQYF. The DNA of the CDR3 is TGCGCCAGCAGCGACCCAGAGGGCCCCAGCACAGATACGCAGTATTTT.

J is TRBJ2-1 and V is TRBV4-1, with D perhaps matching TRBD2 (7 bases). Trimming took off 3 bases at V and 1 base at J, with 10 bases between the two ends. This CDR3 spans 15 amino acids. CDR1 MGHRA and CDR2 YSYEKL come from the germline V gene. As DNA, the CDR3 is TGCGCCAGCAGCCAGGGAGGGGGGTCCTACAATGAGCAGTTCTTC. It is translated as CASSQGGGSYNEQFF.

The rearrangement links TRBV7-2 to TRBJ1-2; 7 bases are a match to TRBD1. The CDR3 runs 14 residues. Looked up from germline, CDR1 is SGHTA and CDR2 is FQGNSA. V was pared by 5 bases and J by 6 bases, with 9 bases of the junction left unmatched. The CDR3 nucleotides are TGTGCCAGCAGCCTCTTGGCCGGGACAGATGGCTACACCTTC. It encodes CASSLLAGTDGYTF.

The rearrangement joins TRBV9 to TRBJ1-1; TRBD1 matches at 8 bases. Germline loops: CDR1 SGDLS, CDR2 YYNGEE. CDR3 size: 15 residues. V trimming: 4 bases; J trimming: 3 bases; junction bases outside the gene matches: 8. CDR3 in DNA: TGTGCCAGCAGCTCTCGCCAGGGGGCGGACACTGAAGCTTTCTTT. It is translated as CASSSRQGADTEAFF.

The gene calls are TRBV19 and TRBJ1-1; a possible D gene is TRBD1 (6 bases). CDR3 length equals 14 residues. The V end lost 5 bases, the J end lost 1 base, and 11 bases lay between the germline ends. Looked up from germline, CDR1 is LNHDA and CDR2 is SQIVND (reference sequence). The CDR3 bases are TGTGCCAGTAGTGACCCAGGGGCGAACACTGAAGCTTTCTTT. Residues: CASSDPGANTEAFF.

This clone was detected a few times. The chain links TRBV6-1 to TRBJ2-2, with D perhaps TRBD1 (5 bases). V was cut by 6 bases and J by 1 base, with 9 bases left in between. Germline lookup yields CDR1 MNHNS and CDR2 SASEGT. The CDR3 runs to 14 residues. CDR3 protein: CASRATGNTGELFF. The CDR3, as DNA: TGTGCCAGCAGAGCAACAGGGAACACCGGGGAGCTGTTTTTT.

This chain connects TRBV18 to TRBJ1-2; 7 nucleotides agree with TRBD1. Germline CDR1 reads KGHSH; CDR2 reads LQKENI. This CDR3 region has 20 residues. The ends lost 2 bases at V and 0 bases at J; junction bases unmatched: 18. In DNA, the CDR3 is TGTGCCAGCTCACCATTCCCACCCGGGACAGCTGACTCAGCTAACTATGGCTACACCTTC. Its protein product is CASSPFPPGTADSANYGYTF.

The chain links TRBV19 to TRBJ1-1; TRBD1 matches at 8 bases. V dropped 4 bases and J dropped 3; count of bases not matched to a gene: 7. The CDR3 runs to 15 residues. Germline assignment: CDR1 LNHDA and CDR2 SQIVND (reference sequence). DNA of the CDR3: TGTGCCAGTAGTAAGAGGACAGGGATAGACACTGAAGCTTTCTTT. This codes for CASSKRTGIDTEAFF.